Listed here are 15 T cell receptor beta chains from one sample, sequenced in a study of early T cells in non-severe SARS-CoV-2 infection (dated by TCRdb to about 2021). Library method: 5' RACE. Reads for this sample came from a NextSeq 500. The raw public data were reprocessed by TCRdb itself: fastp quality trimming at Q25, MiXCR clonotype calling, in-frame beta chains only. Identical CDR3 protein sequences are pooled into one entry, listed with their most common genes and DNA. This sample has fewer than 65,000 distinct CDR3 sequences in its table, and approximately 13% of those were observed once. The leading ten clones occupy around 1.4% of the sample. Sequences were obtained from whole blood. Receptor source: an adult who was a healthcare worker with PCR-confirmed SARS-CoV-2 infection or an uninfected control (not recorded which).

This clonotype occurred a few times. The V and J genes are TRBV19 and TRBJ2-3; D call uncertain. The CDR3 is 11 amino acids. V lost 3 bases and J lost 6, with 4 bases in between. Per the germline V gene, CDR1 is LNHDA and CDR2 is SQIVND (reference sequence). The CDR3 coding sequence is TGTGCCAGTAGTATGGGGGATACGCAGTATTTT. Translating gives CASSMGDTQYF.

This clonotype has ten or more counts. The chain has TRBV20-1 and TRBJ1-2; D is uncertain. Trimming shortened V by 5 bases and J by 2 bases, and 9 bases separated the two germline ends. From germline, CDR1 is DFQATT and CDR2 SNEGSKA (reference sequence). CDR3 length equals 12 residues. CDR3 region: CSADQTNYGYTF. In nucleotides, the CDR3 is TGCAGTGCTGATCAGACCAACTATGGCTACACCTTC.

In this sample, this clonotype turned up a few times. The CDR3 spells CASSFGGNQPQHF. The DNA for the CDR3 is TGTGCCAGCAGCTTTGGCGGGAATCAGCCCCAGCATTTT. This chain uses TRBV7-9 with TRBJ1-5; D unresolved. V gave up 3 bases and J gave up 4 bases, with 7 bases separating them. Germline CDR1 is SEHNR and CDR2 is FQNEAQ (reference sequence). The CDR3 is 13 residues long.

This clonotype appeared many times. J is TRBJ2-5 and V is TRBV19, with 9 positions matching TRBD1. The V gene end was trimmed by 7 bases and the J gene end by 4 bases; junction bases not matched to a gene: 4. CDR3 length: 13 residues. Germline CDR1 reads LNHDA; CDR2 reads SQIVND (reference sequence). The CDR3 coding sequence is TGTGCCAGTACCACGGACAGGGGAGAGACCCAGTACTTC. This sequence encodes CASTTDRGETQYF.

V is TRBV10-3 and J is TRBJ2-7; 7 bases are a match to TRBD1. The junction had 1 base not matched to a gene; V was cut back by 4 bases and J by 4 bases. Germline V gene lookup returns CDR1 ENHRY and CDR2 SYGVKD. The CDR3 runs to 12 residues. The CDR3 loop is CAISGQGYEQYF. The CDR3 nucleotides read TGTGCCATCAGTGGACAGGGATACGAGCAGTACTTC.

The chain joins TRBV7-6 to TRBJ2-6; no clear D gene. Trimming pared 5 bases from V and 4 bases from J, leaving 15 bases between. CDR1 SGHVS and CDR2 FNYEAQ come from the germline V gene. The CDR3 runs 16 residues. CDR3 nucleotide sequence: TGTGCCAGCAGCCCAATCCGGTCCGGGGGGGCCAACGTCCTGACTTTC. Protein product: CASSPIRSGGANVLTF.

Concerning this clonotype itself: A clone one base away is much larger, so this may be a read error. The chain employs TRBV6-6 and TRBJ1-6; TRBD1 aligns across 9 bases. Germline CDR1 and CDR2: MNHNY and SVGAGI (reference sequence). The CDR3 is made up of 15 amino acids. The CDR3, as DNA: TGTGCCACAAGGGAGGGGACAGGGACTAATTCAACCCTCCACTTT. This gives the protein CATREGTGTNSTLHF.

The sample holds many counts of this clonotype. This sequence joins TRBV3-1 and TRBJ1-4; TRBD1 agrees at 11 bases. With V trimmed by 1 base and J by 8 bases, 12 bases remained unmatched. Germline V CDR1 and CDR2: LGHDT, YNNKEL (reference sequence). CDR3 length: 18 residues. CDR3 DNA: TGTGCCAGCAGCCAAGCTGGGCCTACCGGGACAGGGGGAGAAAAACTGTTTTTT. This translates into CASSQAGPTGTGGEKLFF.

This clonotype was recorded at least ten times. The chain is built from TRBV12-3 or TRBV12-4 and TRBJ1-1; a possible D gene is TRBD1 (5 bases). CDR3 size: 14 residues. Trimming cost V 6 bases and J 10 bases, with 21 bases left between them. The CDR3 sequence is CASSNQGAGVGAFF. CDR3 bases: TGTGCCAGCAGCAACCAAGGGGCTGGGGTCGGAGCTTTCTTT.

This clonotype has just a few counts. The chain combines TRBV6-1 with TRBJ1-5; D is uncertain. This CDR3 has 13 residues. CDR1 MNHNS and CDR2 SASEGT come from the germline V gene. Deletions cut 6 bases from V and 3 bases from J, with 9 bases between. CDR3 amino acids: CASRWGANQPQHF. CDR3 DNA: TGTGCCAGCAGGTGGGGAGCCAATCAGCCCCAGCATTTT.

This clonotype has just a few counts. The CDR3 loop is CASSSGTNQPQHF. The DNA of the CDR3 is TGTGCCAGCAGTTCGGGGACAAATCAGCCCCAGCATTTT. The rearrangement uses TRBV12-3 or TRBV12-4 and TRBJ1-5; TRBD1 is a possible D gene (6 bases). V lost 4 bases and J 4 bases, leaving 8 bases between the germline ends. This CDR3 region has 13 residues.

This clonotype appeared a few times. V and J are TRBV7-9 and TRBJ2-7; perhaps TRBD2 as D (5 bases). CDR3 length: 14 residues. Trimming removed 5 bases from V and 3 bases from J, with 14 bases in between. CDR1 is SEHNR, CDR2 FQNEAQ, per germline (reference sequence). The CDR3 loop is CASSQGVRGYEQYF. CDR3 nucleotide sequence: TGTGCCAGCAGCCAAGGCGTTCGGGGCTACGAGCAGTACTTC.

This clonotype has ten or more counts. This chain links TRBV20-1 with TRBJ2-4; D remains unclear. Germline V gene lookup returns CDR1 DFQATT and CDR2 SNEGSKA (reference sequence). V was clipped by 7 bases and J by 0 bases, with 13 bases between them. The CDR3 runs 14 residues. CDR3 coding DNA: TGCAGTGTGAACAGCCTTCTAGCCAAAAACATTCAGTACTTC. Protein sequence: CSVNSLLAKNIQYF.

There are many counts of this clonotype. The chain couples TRBV7-9 to TRBJ1-1; TRBD1 aligns across 7 bases. Germline V gene lookup returns CDR1 SEHNR and CDR2 FQNEAQ (reference sequence). V shed 5 bases, J shed 6 bases, and the junction held 6 bases outside the gene matches. CDR3 length: 13 amino acids. The CDR3 nucleotides read TGTGCCAGCAGCCCAGACAGGGACGCTGAAGCTTTCTTT. Protein sequence: CASSPDRDAEAFF. Filled out from reference TRBV7-9 and TRBJ1-1, the complete variable domain reads DTGVSQNPRHKITKRGQNVTFRCDPISEHNRLYWYRQTLGQGPEFLTYFQNEAQLEKSRLLSDRFSAERPKGSFSTLEIQRTEQGDSAMYLCASSPDRDAEAFFGQGTRLTVV.

V gene TRBV6-2 or TRBV6-3 combines with J gene TRBJ2-5, with 10 bases matching TRBD2. V shed 11 bases, J shed 7 bases, and the junction held 7 bases outside the gene matches. This CDR3 has 12 amino acids. Germline-derived CDR1 and CDR2 are MNHEY and SVGEGT. The CDR3 sequence is CASSGGRGTQYF. In DNA, the CDR3 is TGTGCCTCTAGCGGGGGACGAGGGACCCAGTACTTC.